This T cell receptor (beta chain) emerged from a study of human T cells and chemical hapten exposure. Study-level information: Upper back patch tests used 0.01% DPC, scored after 6 days.

V was cut by 0 bases and J by 0 bases, with 13 bases left in between. The CDR3 has 17 residues. Per germline, CDR1 SGHRS and CDR2 YFSETQ. TCRdb re-called the RACE reads through MiXCR, storing one row per CDR3 protein. In the table there are some 89,000 distinct CDR3 sequences, roughly 10% of which are singletons. As to time point: patch test 2, 6 weeks after DPC sensitization. Treatment here: therapeutic diphenylcyclopropenone sensitization with weekly scalp DPC. The sample was whole blood, taken in connection with sensitization to the hapten diphenylcyclopropenone (DPC). This clonotype originated in a woman in her 30s with alopecia areata. Some clones in this sample may be carry-over from other donors' samples. The chain uses TRBV5-1 and TRBJ2-1, with D tentatively TRBD2 (5 bases). CDR3 DNA sequence: TGCGCCAGCAGCTTGGGGTCAGCGGCGGGCTCCTACAATGAGCAGTTCTTC. Its translation is CASSLGSAAGSYNEQFF.